Listed here is a single T cell receptor (beta chain). Its antigen specificity is not known. No base qualities exist here, and no much larger clone lies one base off it. Participants in the prospective study were aged about 18 to 95 years, lived in over 20 United States geographic areas, and enrolled through a virtual design. To assign participants to cohorts, the prospective study relied on clinical history that participants themselves reported in a screening survey and a study questionnaire. Recovered participants in ImmuneRACE Cohort 3 were defined by two consecutive negative NP/OP PCR tests, clearance by a healthcare professional, or resolution of symptoms. Each participant in the prospective study had whole blood, serum and a nasopharyngeal or oropharyngeal swab collected by mobile phlebotomists. Additional blood draws and questionnaires over an approximately two-month period could optionally be provided by prospective study participants. Blood samples from the prospective study were shipped frozen or at room temperature prior to DNA extraction.

For CDR1 and CDR2, the germline V gene (reference sequence) lists SGHKS and YYEKEE. Including the terminal cysteine and phenylalanine, the CDR3 comprises 15 residues. Only the CDR3 DNA is retained, 45 bases long and in frame from the first base. Germline trimming amounts to 2 bases on V and 1 base on J, with 2 as the count of junction bases outside the gene matches. The sample belongs to a study of blood T cell repertoires in COVID-19 (dated by TCRdb to the early 2020s). Regarding the complete study: Samples from collaborators originated in the United States, Italy and Spain and spanned both the acute and convalescent phases of COVID-19. The repertoires were made available in a free public database intended to serve as a resource for research on the immune response to SARS-CoV-2. Samples were obtained from the ongoing ImmuneRACE study (first 160 participants) and from about 1,300 subjects provided by 6 global collaborators. Where available, HLA class I and class II types were taken from metadata supplied by the sample provider and were not determined by assay-based typing. Subjects who had been exposed to COVID-19, were actively infected with it, or had recovered from it provided the deeply sampled blood TCRbeta repertoires that made up the dataset. Sample metadata almost always included a de-identified subject ID, COVID-19 status, age in years and sex. The material from the prospective study consisted of cDNA or gDNA derived from T cells, B-cell-depleted T cells, or PBMCs. The paper's findings and limits, for the study overall: Clinical and demographic metadata were provided uncurated, with the amount varying by source and participant.

TCRbeta CDR3 regions were amplified from genomic DNA by means of the immunoSEQ Assay, a bias-controlled multiplex PCR. The authors processed their data as follows. Nucleated cell counts per sample were estimated from amplification of reference gene primers within the assay. To quantify the absolute abundance of each unique TCRbeta CDR3 rearrangement, sequence reads were collapsed and filtered. For each sample, productive Simpson clonality was calculated as the square root of Simpson's diversity index over productive rearrangements. TCRdb holds this immuneACCESS table with in-frame rearrangements only. Some clones are missing; in checked studies, unresolved V genes explain under half, and the rest has no known cause. D and trimming come from the DNA, and the V and J calls and clone size come from that table. This sample lists a few hundred thousand clones; 87% were detected once. The ten most abundant clones make up approximately 1% of the sample.

This receptor was obtained from a woman aged 25 to 39 who had recovered from COVID-19. The V and J segments used are TRBV5-5 and TRBJ2-5; 10 bases in the junction line up with TRBD2. Material for sequencing was PBMCs or T cells enriched from blood (not recorded which). The CDR3 reads as follows: CASSLAGGPQETQYF. Here is the DNA: TGTGCCAGCAGCTTAGCGGGGGGGCCCCAAGAGACCCAGTACTTC.